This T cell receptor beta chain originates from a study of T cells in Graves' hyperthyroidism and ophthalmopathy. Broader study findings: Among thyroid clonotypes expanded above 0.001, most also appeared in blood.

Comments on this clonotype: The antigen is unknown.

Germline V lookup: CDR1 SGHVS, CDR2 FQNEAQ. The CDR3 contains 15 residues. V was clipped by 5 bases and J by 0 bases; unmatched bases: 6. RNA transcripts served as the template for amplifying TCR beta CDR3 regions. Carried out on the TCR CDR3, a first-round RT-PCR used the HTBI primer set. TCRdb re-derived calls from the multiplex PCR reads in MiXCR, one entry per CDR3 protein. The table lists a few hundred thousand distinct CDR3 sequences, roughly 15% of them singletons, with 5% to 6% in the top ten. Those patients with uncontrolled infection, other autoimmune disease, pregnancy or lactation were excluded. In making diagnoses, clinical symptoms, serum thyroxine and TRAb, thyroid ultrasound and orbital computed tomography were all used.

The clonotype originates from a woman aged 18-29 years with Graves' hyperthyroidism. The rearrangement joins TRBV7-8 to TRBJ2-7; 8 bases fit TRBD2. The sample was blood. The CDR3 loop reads CASSTATSVSYEQYF. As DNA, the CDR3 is TGTGCCAGCAGCACTGCGACTAGCGTCTCCTACGAGCAGTACTTC. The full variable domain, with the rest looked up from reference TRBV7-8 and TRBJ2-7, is GAGVSQSPRYKVAKRGQDVALRCDPISGHVSLFWYQQALGQGPEFLTYFQNEAQLDKSGLPSDRFFAERPEGSVSTLKIQRTQQEDSAVYLCASSTATSVSYEQYFGPGTRLTVT.